This T cell receptor (beta chain) originates from a study of T cell responses to AZD1222 COVID-19 vaccine. The CDR3 is 19 residues long. Germline assignment: CDR1 SEHNR and CDR2 FQNEAQ (reference sequence). Trimming cost V 1 base and J 4 bases, with 23 bases left between them. Clones were read by immunoSEQ multiplex PCR, and TCRdb kept only the in-frame ones, dropping some. The table includes fewer than 130,000 clones, around 89% detected once. The source is an adult in good health. Source: peripheral blood, taken on day 0 of AZD1222 vaccination. The chain joins TRBV7-9 to TRBJ2-1, with a tentative D call TRBD2 (6 bases). As DNA, the CDR3 is TGTGCCAGCAGCTTAGTCCGGGACTTCCCGTTTCCAACTTACAATGAGCAGTTCTTC. Its protein is CASSLVRDFPFPTYNEQFF.